The 19 T cell receptor beta chains below come from one sample, sequenced in a study of blood T cells in healthy people across ages. Primed by a sample-barcoded 5' primer and a J-beta primer mix, a second PCR proceeded for about 6 to 11 cycles. A single record per CDR3 protein comes from TCRdb applying MiXCR to the 5' RACE reads. The profile covers 1.5 million to 2 million distinct CDR3 sequences, with about two fifths appearing a single time and roughly 23% taken by the ten largest. The sample was blood. The source of these receptors is a human donor in good health.

The CDR3 DNA is TGTGCCAGCAGTCCCCTCGACAGTTACAGCAATCAGCCCCAGCATTTT. Translated, it gives CASSPLDSYSNQPQHF. This chain joins TRBV6-6 and TRBJ1-5; maybe TRBD1 (5 bases). Trimming removed 5 bases at V and 1 base at J, with 15 bases between. Germline V lookup: CDR1 MNHNY, CDR2 SVGAGI (reference sequence). CDR3 size: 16 residues.

This clonotype was detected only once. The chain employs TRBV6-6 and TRBJ2-3; possible D gene TRBD1, 5 bases. This CDR3 has 14 residues. V was cut by 7 bases and J by 6 bases, with 17 bases left in between. Germline assignment: CDR1 MNHNY and CDR2 SVGAGI (reference sequence). The CDR3 DNA reads as TGTGCCAGCACCAAACCCGGACAAATGGATACGCAGTATTTT. Translating it yields CASTKPGQMDTQYF.

Turning to this clonotype: With a much larger clone just one base away, this may be a read error. The chain couples TRBV29-1 to TRBJ2-7; TRBD1 matches at 9 bases. Germline-derived CDR1 and CDR2 are SQVTM and ANQGSEA. The CDR3 totals 14 residues. The CDR3 loop reads CSVETGGFAYKQYF. CDR3 nucleotide sequence: TGCAGCGTTGAGACAGGGGGATTTGCCTACAAGCAGTACTTC.

J is TRBJ2-5 and V is TRBV10-3; no reliable D call. The CDR3 is 13 amino acids. V was pared by 3 bases and J by 5 bases, with 10 bases between. CDR1 is ENHRY, CDR2 SYGVKD, per germline. The CDR3 coding sequence is TGTGCCATCAGTGATTGGCAGAAGGAGACCCAGTACTTC. The encoded protein is CAISDWQKETQYF.

This clonotype was recorded a few times. The chain recombines TRBV6-2 or TRBV6-3 with TRBJ2-3; D uncertain. Looked up from germline, CDR1 is MNHEY and CDR2 is SVGEGT. Trimming took off 2 bases at V and 3 bases at J, with 9 bases between the two ends. The CDR3 has 14 residues. The CDR3 spells CASSYNQATDTQYF. The CDR3 DNA reads as TGTGCCAGCAGTTACAACCAAGCGACAGATACGCAGTATTTT.

The chain combines TRBV27 with TRBJ1-5; D not certain. CDR1 is MNHEY and CDR2 is SMNVEV in the germline V gene (reference sequence). V was pared by 5 bases and J by 8 bases, with 22 bases between. The CDR3 is 16 residues long. The CDR3 spells CASSPVGSTLGKPQHF. CDR3 nucleotides: TGTGCCAGCAGTCCGGTTGGCAGCACCTTGGGGAAGCCCCAGCATTTT.

The chain links TRBV29-1 to TRBJ1-1; D possibly corresponds to TRBD1 (5 bases). From germline, CDR1 is SQVTM and CDR2 ANQGSEA. The CDR3 loop spans 11 amino acids. The germline V and J ends were trimmed by 5 bases and 8 bases, with 12 bases remaining between them. CDR3: CSVQGVPEAFF. The CDR3 DNA is TGCAGCGTTCAAGGGGTTCCCGAAGCTTTCTTT.

V usage is TRBV27 and J usage is TRBJ2-1; no definite D call. The CDR3 is 15 residues long. CDR1 is MNHEY and CDR2 is SMNVEV in the germline V gene (reference sequence). Trimming took 5 bases from V and 0 from J, leaving 11 bases between them. CDR3 sequence reads: CASSLETSSYNEQFF. The CDR3 DNA follows: TGTGCCAGCAGTCTTGAGACAAGCTCCTACAATGAGCAGTTCTTC.

The chain couples TRBV7-9 to TRBJ2-1; D tentatively fits TRBD1 or TRBD2 (6 bases each). The CDR3 has 15 amino acids. The V and J ends lost 0 bases and 6 bases respectively, with 12 bases between them. Germline-derived CDR1 and CDR2 are SEHNR and FQNEAQ (reference sequence). This CDR3 reads CASSLARGDCNEQFF. The CDR3 DNA reads as TGTGCCAGCAGCTTAGCGAGGGGGGACTGCAATGAGCAGTTCTTC.

This clonotype has only a few counts. The chain links TRBV29-1 to TRBJ2-5; 9 bases agree with TRBD1. Near its end, the DNA agrees better with TRBJ2-7, so the J call may be wrong. The germline V gene has CDR1 SQVTM and CDR2 ANQGSEA. The CDR3 spans 14 residues. The CDR3 loop is CSVEIGTGSAEQYF. The CDR3 DNA reads TGCAGCGTTGAGATCGGGACAGGGTCGGCCGAGCAGTACTTC.

This clonotype was seen a few times. The V and J genes are TRBV7-8 and TRBJ1-1; unclear D gene. The germline CDR1 and CDR2 sequences are SGHVS and FQNEAQ. This CDR3 contains 15 residues. V was clipped by 2 bases and J by 0 bases, with 10 bases between them. The CDR3 coding sequence is TGTGCCAGCAGCTTAAGGACGGGGATGAACACTGAAGCTTTCTTT. This encodes CASSLRTGMNTEAFF.

The chain carries TRBV6-7 and TRBJ2-2, with 9 bases aligning to TRBD1. TRBV6-7 is placed among ORFs of uncertain function. V gave up 6 bases and J gave up 5 bases; unmatched junction bases: 13. There are 17 residues in the CDR3. The CDR3 DNA sequence: TGTGCCAGCAGCTTTTCCCGGGACAGGGAGTCGACCGGGGAGCTGTTTTTT. Translating gives CASSFSRDRESTGELFF.

This clonotype was counted between two and nine times. The chain couples TRBV7-9 to TRBJ1-5, with unresolved D. Trimming pared 3 bases from V and 0 bases from J, leaving 12 bases between. CDR1 is SEHNR, CDR2 FQNEAQ, per germline (reference sequence). The CDR3 has 16 residues. The CDR3 is CASSFGQTNSNQPQHF. Here the CDR3 DNA reads TGTGCCAGCAGCTTTGGTCAGACTAATAGCAATCAGCCCCAGCATTTT.

The chain employs TRBV29-1 and TRBJ2-2; no clear D gene. Trimming took off 3 bases at V and 0 bases at J, with 5 bases between the two ends. CDR1 and CDR2 from the germline V gene are SQVTM and ANQGSEA. CDR3 length equals 13 residues. The CDR3 loop reads CSVDESNTGELFF. The DNA for the CDR3 is TGCAGCGTTGATGAGTCGAACACCGGGGAGCTGTTTTTT.

This clonotype was counted only a few times. The gene calls are TRBV7-2 and TRBJ1-2; unclear D gene. CDR1 is SGHTA and CDR2 is FQGNSA in the germline V gene. V shed 1 base and J shed 2 bases, with 14 bases lying between them. The CDR3 is 16 amino acids. CDR3 region: CASSLDPGVRNYGYTF. DNA of the CDR3: TGTGCCAGCAGCTTAGATCCTGGCGTCAGAAACTATGGCTACACCTTC.

Of note for this clonotype: The CDR3 end shows no conserved phenylalanine or tryptophan, and so a read error is likely. The DNA is omitted, as the CDR3 cannot be located on it reliably, and the CDR3 follows TCRdb's listing. J is TRBJ1-2 and V is TRBV7-2; whether TRBD1, the table's D call, matches the DNA was not checked. The CDR3 spans 12 residues, counting both ends. Germline V gene lookup returns CDR1 SGHTA and CDR2 FQGNSA. CDR3 residues: CASSFDSNYGYT.

The chain links TRBV20-1 to TRBJ1-5, with D uncertain. CDR3 length equals 15 residues. Trimming cost V 2 bases and J 3 bases, with 14 bases left between them. Per germline, CDR1 DFQATT and CDR2 SNEGSKA (reference sequence). For the CDR3, the DNA is TGCAGTGCTAGAAAAATAGCAGGATCCAATCAGCCCCAGCATTTT. Its protein product is CSARKIAGSNQPQHF.

This clonotype was counted ten times or more. V is TRBV7-8 and J is TRBJ2-5, with 7 bases aligning to TRBD1. J lost 1 base, V lost 4 bases, and 3 bases had no gene match. Looked up from germline, CDR1 is SGHVS and CDR2 is FQNEAQ. CDR3 length equals 14 residues. The CDR3 region is CASSSHRGQETQYF. The CDR3 bases are TGTGCCAGCAGCTCCCACAGGGGCCAAGAGACCCAGTACTTC.

This clonotype has just a few counts. The chain couples TRBV5-1 to TRBJ1-1, with D possibly being TRBD1 (5 bases). The germline CDR1 and CDR2 sequences are SGHRS and YFSETQ. This CDR3 is 14 amino acids long. The V gene lost 4 bases and the J gene lost 3 bases, with 13 bases spanning the gap. CDR3 coding DNA: TGCGCCAGCAGCCTTCAGGGCGGGGACACTGAAGCTTTCTTT. Translation: CASSLQGGDTEAFF.